This passage covers 10 T cell receptor beta chains from one sample sequenced in a study of cytomegalovirus exposure and HLA in healthy donors (dated by TCRdb to about 2017). The receptor library was made with the immunoSEQ multiplex PCR assay. For the multiplex PCR, a mixture combining 60 forward primers for TCR Vbeta segments and 13 reverse primers for TCR Jbeta segments was used. The table comes from immuneACCESS by way of TCRdb, which keeps in-frame sequences with V and J called. Part of the clones is missing from these tables; in studies checked, under half for an unresolved V gene and the rest for unknown reasons. The sample table holds fewer than 200,000 clones, of which around 88% were seen once. Of the sample, about 0.93% is held by the ten largest clones. The sample consisted of PBMCs. These receptors were taken from a woman in her 30s in good health and CMV-seronegative.

The J gene is TRBJ1-6, the V gene TRBV2, with D perhaps matching TRBD1 (5 bases). Germline CDR1 is SNHLY and CDR2 is FYNNEI. The V end was cut by 6 bases, the J end by 8 bases, with 11 bases between. The CDR3 has 13 residues. The CDR3 protein is CASRSRDYSPLHF. CDR3 sequence (DNA): TGTGCCAGCAGATCCAGGGATTATTCACCCCTCCACTTT.

The V gene is TRBV28, the J gene TRBJ1-5; D is perhaps TRBD1 (6 bases). Germline assignment: CDR1 MDHEN and CDR2 SYDVKM. V was shortened by 7 bases and J by 5 bases, with 15 bases between the two germline ends. CDR3 length: 14 amino acids. CDR3: CASNPTGDYQPQHF. The CDR3 DNA is TGTGCCAGCAATCCGACAGGCGACTATCAGCCCCAGCATTTT.

V and J are TRBV21-1 and TRBJ1-1. TRBV21-1 is an annotated pseudogene. The CDR3 is 14 amino acids. CDR3 in amino acids: CATFRGAHYTEAFF. Here the CDR3 DNA reads TGTGCCACCTTCCGGGGGGCGCACTACACTGAAGCTTTCTTT.

V is TRBV4-2 and J is TRBJ2-1; possible D gene TRBD1, 5 bases. Germline-derived CDR1 and CDR2 are LGHNA and YNFKEQ. Trimming cost V 4 bases and J 8 bases, with 15 bases left between them. The CDR3 loop spans 14 amino acids. In nucleotides, the CDR3 is TGTGCCAGCAGCCTCCTGGGGCAGACCCATGAGCAGTTCTTC. It translates to CASSLLGQTHEQFF.

V gene TRBV5-5 combines with J gene TRBJ2-2, with 10 bases matching TRBD2. V shed 4 bases, J shed 6 bases, and the junction held 9 bases outside the gene matches. This CDR3 is 16 amino acids long. CDR1 SGHKS and CDR2 YYEKEE come from the germline V gene (reference sequence). As DNA, the CDR3 is TGTGCCAGCAGCCCCTTAGCGGGAGGAAGGCCCGGGGAGCTGTTTTTT. Translation: CASSPLAGGRPGELFF.

This chain uses TRBV5-1 with TRBJ2-1, with TRBD2 identical over 8 bases. Per the germline V gene, CDR1 is SGHRS and CDR2 is YFSETQ. The junction had 6 bases not matched to a gene; V was cut back by 2 bases and J by 8 bases. The CDR3 length is 14 residues. The CDR3 is CASSLTGTRDEQFF. The CDR3 region has the DNA TGCGCCAGCAGCTTAACCGGGACTAGGGATGAGCAGTTCTTC. The entire variable domain, with the rest obtained from reference TRBV5-1 and TRBJ2-1, is as follows: KAGVTQTPRYLIKTRGQQVTLSCSPISGHRSVSWYQQTPGQGLQFLFEYFSETQRNKGNFPGRFSGRQFSNSRSEMNVSTLELGDSALYLCASSLTGTRDEQFFGPGTRLTVL.

This clone was recorded only once. The gene calls are TRBV19 and TRBJ1-2, with 12 bases aligning to TRBD1. Trimming cost V 4 bases and J 5 bases; bases outside gene matches: 5. This CDR3 has 15 residues. CDR1 is LNHDA, CDR2 SQIVND, per germline (reference sequence). The CDR3 DNA sequence: TGTGCCAGTAGTAAAGGGACAGGGGGCCTTTATGGCTACACCTTC. Its protein product is CASSKGTGGLYGYTF.

This chain uses TRBV7-6 with TRBJ2-2; D may be TRBD1 (6 bases). CDR3 length: 15 amino acids. Germline values: CDR1 SGHVS, CDR2 FNYEAQ. The V gene lost 5 bases and the J gene lost 3 bases, with 13 bases spanning the gap. CDR3 coding DNA: TGTGCCAGCAGCCGACAGGACACGTACACCGGGGAGCTGTTTTTT. Protein: CASSRQDTYTGELFF.

The genes are TRBV7-8 and TRBJ1-5, with 8 nucleotides matching TRBD1. This CDR3 contains 18 residues. The germline V gene has CDR1 SGHVS and CDR2 FQNEAQ. After removal of 3 bases from V and 0 bases from J, the junction contained 10 bases not matched to a gene. The CDR3 DNA sequence: TGTGCCAGCAGCTTGGCCCGGACAGGGCTCTATAGCAATCAGCCCCAGCATTTT. Encoded protein: CASSLARTGLYSNQPQHF.

Notes on this clone: The junction departs from the called germline gene at one end, perhaps through a read error. The genes are TRBV9 and TRBJ2-7; D gene ambiguous. In germline, CDR1 is SGDLS, CDR2 YYNGEE. The CDR3 extends over 14 amino acids. Here the CDR3 DNA reads TGTACCAGCAGCGTAGGGCAGGCAGGCTACGAGCAGTACTTC. Its translation: CTSSVGQAGYEQYF.